Described below is a single TCR beta chain sequence and its context. This sample was included in a study of blood T cell repertoires in COVID-19. The data were produced by immunoSEQ multiplex PCR, yet TCRdb's version contains in-frame clones alone and is incomplete. The repertoire holds 250,000 or so clones, under 85% seen once, with under 2% in the top ten. The sample consisted of PBMCs or T cells enriched from blood (not recorded which). This receptor was identified in a man aged 55 to 70 who had recovered from COVID-19.

CDR3 region: CATMRAPGTSNQPQHF. The CDR3, as DNA: TGTGCCACCATGAGGGCCCCAGGGACAAGCAATCAGCCCCAGCATTTT. The chain uses TRBV19 and TRBJ1-5; maybe TRBD1 (6 bases). The CDR3 consists of 16 residues. CDR1 and CDR2 (germline): LNHDA, SQIVND (reference sequence). V was cut by 10 bases and J by 1 base, with 20 bases left in between.